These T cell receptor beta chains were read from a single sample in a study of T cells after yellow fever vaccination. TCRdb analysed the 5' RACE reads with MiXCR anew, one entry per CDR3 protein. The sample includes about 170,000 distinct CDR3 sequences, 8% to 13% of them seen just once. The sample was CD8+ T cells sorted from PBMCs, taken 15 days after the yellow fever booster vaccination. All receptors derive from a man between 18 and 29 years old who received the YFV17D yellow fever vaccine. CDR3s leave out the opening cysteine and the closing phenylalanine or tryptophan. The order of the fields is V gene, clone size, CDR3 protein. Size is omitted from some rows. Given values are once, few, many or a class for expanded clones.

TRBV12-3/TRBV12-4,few,ASSLGSEGDYYNEQF
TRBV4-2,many,ASSPQWGTTNEKLF
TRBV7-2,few,ASSLALSGARTGELF
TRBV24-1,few,ATSDGSSYNEQF
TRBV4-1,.,ASSQVRDYGYT
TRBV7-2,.,ASSLRTGTNTGELF
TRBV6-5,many,ASSYSARDGYT
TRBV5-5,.,ASSLPGGASDTQY
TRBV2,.,ASWTGTNTGELF
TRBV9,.,ASSPADSSYNEQF
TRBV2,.,ASRNRDITDTQY
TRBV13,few,ASSFSSGDENEQF
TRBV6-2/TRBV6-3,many,ASSYPDTQY
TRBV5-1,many,ASSSPRGVEETQY
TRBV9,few,ASSASGGQETQY
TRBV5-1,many,ASSFRGFSSYNEQF
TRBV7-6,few,ASRKTGDYTGELF
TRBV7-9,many,ASREDSSWTSGLGLRF
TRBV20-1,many,SASLGYSNEQF
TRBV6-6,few,ASSYSIALEVAGDTGELF
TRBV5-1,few,ASKVRGASKDTQY
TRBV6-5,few,ASSYSTGGNSPLH
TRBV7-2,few,ASSPGGLGITGELF
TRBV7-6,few,ASSLEGRGELF
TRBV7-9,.,ASSQDLPAYEQY
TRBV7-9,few,ASTIDRGVGAF
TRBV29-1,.,SVAWGDPGAGPNYGYT
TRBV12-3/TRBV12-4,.,ASSTTETGIMNTEAF
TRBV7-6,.,ASSRTSGETDTQY
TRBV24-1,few,ATSDFSETRGYT
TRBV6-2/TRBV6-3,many,ASSRFPGAEQF
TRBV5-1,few,ASSLQGEGLVTEAF
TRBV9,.,ASSDPGGQANTEAF
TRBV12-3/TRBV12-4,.,ASSSPDTGIQY
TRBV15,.,ATSRDRGPNEKLF
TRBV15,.,ATSRENSGTQY
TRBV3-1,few,ASSQDLAGPTDTQY
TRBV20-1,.,SALDRVSGDYT
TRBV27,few,ASSGEGLSGNTIY
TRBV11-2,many,ASSSLGGAGDTQY
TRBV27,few,ASSHYRDSYNEQF
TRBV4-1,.,ASSQDIPGTSTDTQY
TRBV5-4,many,ASSPGGYEQF
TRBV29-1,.,SVFWTSGGDVEDTQY